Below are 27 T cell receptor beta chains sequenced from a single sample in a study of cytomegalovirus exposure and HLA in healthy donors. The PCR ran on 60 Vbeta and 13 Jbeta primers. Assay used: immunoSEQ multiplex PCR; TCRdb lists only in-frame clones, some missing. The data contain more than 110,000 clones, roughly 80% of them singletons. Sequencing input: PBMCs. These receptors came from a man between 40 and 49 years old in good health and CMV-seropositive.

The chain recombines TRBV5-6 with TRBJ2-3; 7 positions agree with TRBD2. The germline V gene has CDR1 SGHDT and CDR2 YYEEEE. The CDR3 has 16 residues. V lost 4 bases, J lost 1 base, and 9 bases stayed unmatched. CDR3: CASSPREGPRTDTQYF. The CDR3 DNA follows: TGTGCCAGCAGCCCCAGGGAGGGACCGCGCACAGATACGCAGTATTTT.

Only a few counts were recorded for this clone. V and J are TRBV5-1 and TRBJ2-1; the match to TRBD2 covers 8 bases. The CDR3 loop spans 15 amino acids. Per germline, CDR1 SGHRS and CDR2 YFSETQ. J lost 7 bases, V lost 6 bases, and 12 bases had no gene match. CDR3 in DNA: TGCGCCAGCAAGATTCGGGGGGGCCGAGGAAATGAGCAGTTCTTC. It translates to CASKIRGGRGNEQFF.

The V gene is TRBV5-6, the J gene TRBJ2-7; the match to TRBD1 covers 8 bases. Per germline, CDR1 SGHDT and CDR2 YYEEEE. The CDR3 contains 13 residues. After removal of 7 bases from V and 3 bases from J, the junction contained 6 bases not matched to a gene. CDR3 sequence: CASGWTGNYEQYF. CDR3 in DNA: TGTGCCAGCGGATGGACAGGGAACTACGAGCAGTACTTC.

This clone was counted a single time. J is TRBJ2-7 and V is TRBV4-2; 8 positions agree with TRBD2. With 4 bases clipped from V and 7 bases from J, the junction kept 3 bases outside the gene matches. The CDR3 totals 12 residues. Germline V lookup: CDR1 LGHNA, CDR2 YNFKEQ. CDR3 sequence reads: CASSPVAGEQYF. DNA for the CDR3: TGTGCCAGCAGCCCGGTAGCGGGAGAGCAGTACTTC.

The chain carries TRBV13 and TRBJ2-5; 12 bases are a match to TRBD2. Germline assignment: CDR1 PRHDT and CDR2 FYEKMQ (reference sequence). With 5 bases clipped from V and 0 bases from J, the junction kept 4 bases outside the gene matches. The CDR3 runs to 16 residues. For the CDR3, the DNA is TGTGCCAGCAGCCAATCTAGCGGGGGGGACCAAGAGACCCAGTACTTC. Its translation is CASSQSSGGDQETQYF.

The CDR3 DNA is TGTGCCAGCAGCCCGACCCGGGACAGGGCGGTGGGTGTGACCCAGTACTTC. This sequence encodes CASSPTRDRAVGVTQYF. J is TRBJ2-5 and V is TRBV9, with 9 bases identical to TRBD1. This CDR3 is built from 17 residues. The trim removed 4 bases at V and 7 bases at J, leaving 17 bases unmatched. Looked up from germline, CDR1 is SGDLS and CDR2 is YYNGEE.

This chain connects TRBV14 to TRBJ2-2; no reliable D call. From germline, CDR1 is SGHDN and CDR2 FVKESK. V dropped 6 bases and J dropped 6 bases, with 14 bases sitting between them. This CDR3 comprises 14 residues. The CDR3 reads CASSPRLGAGELFF. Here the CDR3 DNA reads TGTGCCAGCAGTCCACGGTTGGGCGCCGGGGAGCTGTTTTTT.

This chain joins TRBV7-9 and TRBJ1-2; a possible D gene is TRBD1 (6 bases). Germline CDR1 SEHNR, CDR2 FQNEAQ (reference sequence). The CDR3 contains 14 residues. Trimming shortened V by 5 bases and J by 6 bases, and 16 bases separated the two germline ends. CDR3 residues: CASSLDSTHNGYTF. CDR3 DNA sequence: TGTGCCAGCAGCCTGGACAGCACCCATAATGGCTACACCTTC. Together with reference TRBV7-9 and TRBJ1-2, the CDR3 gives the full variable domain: DTGVSQNPRHKITKRGQNVTFRCDPISEHNRLYWYRQTLGQGPEFLTYFQNEAQLEKSRLLSDRFSAERPKGSFSTLEIQRTEQGDSAMYLCASSLDSTHNGYTFGSGTRLTVV.

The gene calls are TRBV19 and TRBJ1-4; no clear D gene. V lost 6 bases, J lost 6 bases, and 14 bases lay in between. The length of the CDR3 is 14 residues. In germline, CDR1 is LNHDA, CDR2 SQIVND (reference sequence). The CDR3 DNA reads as TGTGCCAGTAGCGCCCCCCCCGGGGATGAAAAACTGTTTTTT. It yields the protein CASSAPPGDEKLFF.

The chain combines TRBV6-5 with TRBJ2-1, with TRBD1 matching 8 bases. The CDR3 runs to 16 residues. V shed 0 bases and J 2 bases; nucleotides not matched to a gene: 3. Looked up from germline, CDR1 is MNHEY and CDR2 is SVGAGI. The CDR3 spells CASSYSSGQAYNEQFF. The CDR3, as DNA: TGTGCCAGCAGTTACTCATCGGGACAGGCCTACAATGAGCAGTTCTTC.

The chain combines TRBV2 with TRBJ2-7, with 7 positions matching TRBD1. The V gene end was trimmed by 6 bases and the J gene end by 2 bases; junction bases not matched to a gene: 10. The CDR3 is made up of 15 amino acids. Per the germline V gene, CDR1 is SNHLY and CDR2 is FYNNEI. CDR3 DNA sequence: TGTGCCAGCAGGGGGACAGACCGTCCTACCTACGAGCAGTACTTC. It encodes CASRGTDRPTYEQYF.

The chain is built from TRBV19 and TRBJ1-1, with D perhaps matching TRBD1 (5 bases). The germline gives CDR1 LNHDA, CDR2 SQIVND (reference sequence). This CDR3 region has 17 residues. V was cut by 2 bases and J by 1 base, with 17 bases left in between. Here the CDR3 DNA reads TGTGCCAGTAGTATAAAGGGGAAGGGTGCTTCGAACACTGAAGCTTTCTTT. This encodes CASSIKGKGASNTEAFF.

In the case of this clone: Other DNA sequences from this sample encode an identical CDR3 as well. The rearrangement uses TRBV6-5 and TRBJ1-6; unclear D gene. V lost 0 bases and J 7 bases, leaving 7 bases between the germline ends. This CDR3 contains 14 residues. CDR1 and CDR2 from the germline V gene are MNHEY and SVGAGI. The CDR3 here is CASSYSTGNSPLHF. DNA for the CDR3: TGTGCCAGCAGTTACTCAACCGGGAATTCACCCCTCCACTTT.

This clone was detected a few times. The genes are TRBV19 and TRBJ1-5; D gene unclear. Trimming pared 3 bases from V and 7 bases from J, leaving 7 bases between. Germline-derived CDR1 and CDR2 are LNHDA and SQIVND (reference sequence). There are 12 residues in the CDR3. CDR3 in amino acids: CASSIEVQPQHF. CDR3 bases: TGTGCCAGTAGTATTGAGGTCCAGCCCCAGCATTTT.

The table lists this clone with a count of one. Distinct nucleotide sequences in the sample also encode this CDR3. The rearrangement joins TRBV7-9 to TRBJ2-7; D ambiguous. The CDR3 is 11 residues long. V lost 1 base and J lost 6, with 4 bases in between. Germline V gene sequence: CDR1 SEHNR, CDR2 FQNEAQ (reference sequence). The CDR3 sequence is CASSLGLEQYF. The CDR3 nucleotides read TGTGCCAGCAGCTTAGGGCTCGAGCAGTACTTC.

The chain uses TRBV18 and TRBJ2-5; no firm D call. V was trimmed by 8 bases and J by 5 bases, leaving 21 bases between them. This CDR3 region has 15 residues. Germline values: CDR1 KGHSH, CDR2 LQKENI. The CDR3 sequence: CASTKISGAMETQYF. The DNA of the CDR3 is TGTGCCAGCACCAAGATTTCGGGTGCGATGGAGACCCAGTACTTC.

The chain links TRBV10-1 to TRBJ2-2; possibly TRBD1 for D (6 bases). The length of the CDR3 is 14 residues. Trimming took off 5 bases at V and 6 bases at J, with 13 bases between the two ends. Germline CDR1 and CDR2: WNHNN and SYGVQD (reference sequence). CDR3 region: CASSSYRVPGELFF. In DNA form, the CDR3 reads TGCGCCAGCAGTTCCTACAGGGTCCCCGGGGAGCTGTTTTTT.

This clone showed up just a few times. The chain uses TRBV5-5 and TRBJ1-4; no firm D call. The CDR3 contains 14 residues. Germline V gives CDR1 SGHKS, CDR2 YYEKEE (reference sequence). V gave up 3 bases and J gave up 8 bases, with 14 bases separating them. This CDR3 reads CASSWFGAIEKLFF. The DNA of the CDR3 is TGTGCCAGCAGCTGGTTCGGTGCCATCGAAAAACTGTTTTTT.

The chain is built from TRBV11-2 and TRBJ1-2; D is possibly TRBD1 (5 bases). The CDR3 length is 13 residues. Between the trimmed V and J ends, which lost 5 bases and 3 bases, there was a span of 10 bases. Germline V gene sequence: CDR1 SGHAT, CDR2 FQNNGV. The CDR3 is CASSPTVDYGYTF. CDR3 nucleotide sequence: TGTGCCAGCAGCCCGACAGTGGACTATGGCTACACCTTC.

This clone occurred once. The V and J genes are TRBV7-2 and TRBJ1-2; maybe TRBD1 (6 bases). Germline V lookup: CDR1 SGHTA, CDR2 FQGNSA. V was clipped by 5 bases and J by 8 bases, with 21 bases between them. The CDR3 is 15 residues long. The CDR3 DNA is TGTGCCAGCAGCCCTGGGGGCAGGGAATTGTTCGGCTACACCTTC. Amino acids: CASSPGGRELFGYTF.

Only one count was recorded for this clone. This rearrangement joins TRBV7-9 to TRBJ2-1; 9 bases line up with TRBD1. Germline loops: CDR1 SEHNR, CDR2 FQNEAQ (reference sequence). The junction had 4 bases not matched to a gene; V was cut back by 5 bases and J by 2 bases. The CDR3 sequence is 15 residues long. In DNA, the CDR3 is TGTGCCAGCAGCCGCCGGGACAGGGCCTACAATGAGCAGTTCTTC. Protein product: CASSRRDRAYNEQFF.

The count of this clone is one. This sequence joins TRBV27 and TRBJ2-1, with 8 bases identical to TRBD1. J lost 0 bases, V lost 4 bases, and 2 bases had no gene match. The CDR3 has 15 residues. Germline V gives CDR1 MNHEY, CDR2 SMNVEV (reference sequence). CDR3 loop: CASSSGGVSYNEQFF. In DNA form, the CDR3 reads TGTGCCAGCAGTTCAGGGGGCGTCTCCTACAATGAGCAGTTCTTC.

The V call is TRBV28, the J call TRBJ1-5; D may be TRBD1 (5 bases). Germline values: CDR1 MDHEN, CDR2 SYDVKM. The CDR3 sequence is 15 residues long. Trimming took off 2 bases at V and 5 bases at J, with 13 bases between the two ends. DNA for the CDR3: TGTGCCAGCAGTTTAGGGGGGGGACCCTATCAGCCCCAGCATTTT. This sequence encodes CASSLGGGPYQPQHF.

CDR3 in DNA: TGTGCCAGCTCACCACCCACAGGGAGGGCCGAGCAGTACTTC. Encoded protein: CASSPPTGRAEQYF. The gene calls are TRBV18 and TRBJ2-7, with a possible D match to TRBD2 (7 bases). The germline gives CDR1 KGHSH, CDR2 LQKENI. The CDR3 has 14 residues. V lost 0 bases, J lost 6 bases, and 12 bases lay in between. Complete variable domain (other parts from reference TRBV18 and TRBJ2-7): NAGVMQNPRHLVRRRGQEARLRCSPMKGHSHVYWYRQLPEEGLKFMVYLQKENIIDESGMPKERFSAEFPKEGPSILRIQQVVRGDSAAYFCASSPPTGRAEQYFGPGTRLTVT.

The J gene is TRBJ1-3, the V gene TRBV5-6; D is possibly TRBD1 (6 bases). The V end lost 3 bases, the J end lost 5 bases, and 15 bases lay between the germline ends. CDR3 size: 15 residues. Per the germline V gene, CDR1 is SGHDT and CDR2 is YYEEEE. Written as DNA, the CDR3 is TGTGCCAGCAGCTGGGGAACAGGGTCCCGAAACACCATATATTTT. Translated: CASSWGTGSRNTIYF.

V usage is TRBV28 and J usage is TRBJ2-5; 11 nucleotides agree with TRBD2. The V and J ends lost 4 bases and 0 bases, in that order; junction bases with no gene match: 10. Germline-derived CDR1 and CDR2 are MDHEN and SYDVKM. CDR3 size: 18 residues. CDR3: CASSSLLAGGPNQETQYF. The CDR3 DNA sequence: TGTGCCAGCAGTTCTCTTCTAGCGGGGGGACCAAACCAAGAGACCCAGTACTTC.

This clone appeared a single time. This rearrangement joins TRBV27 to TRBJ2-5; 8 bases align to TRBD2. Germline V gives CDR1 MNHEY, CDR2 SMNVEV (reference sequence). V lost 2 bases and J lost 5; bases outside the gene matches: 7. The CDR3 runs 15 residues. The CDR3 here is CASSLLSGGGETQYF. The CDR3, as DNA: TGTGCCAGCAGTTTACTGAGCGGGGGAGGGGAGACCCAGTACTTC.